The 2 T cell receptor beta chains listed next were all sequenced from one sample in a study of blood T cells in healthy people across ages. Alongside a J-beta primer mix, a sample-barcoded 5' primer served in a second PCR lasting 7 to 11 cycles. MiXCR, applied by TCRdb to the 5' RACE reads, yields one record per CDR3 protein. Found here are about 900,000 distinct CDR3 sequences, roughly 60% of them singletons; the top ten hold 25% to 30%. The sample consisted of blood. The receptors originated from a man aged 30 to 45 in good health.

The J gene is TRBJ2-7, the V gene TRBV29-1, with 8 positions matching TRBD1. Germline lookup yields CDR1 SQVTM and CDR2 ANQGSEA. The CDR3 loop spans 12 amino acids. V was clipped by 7 bases and J by 6 bases; unmatched bases: 8. The CDR3 DNA reads as TGCAGCGCCGGGACAGGAGATAGCGAGCAGTACTTC. This encodes CSAGTGDSEQYF.

The chain joins TRBV7-9 to TRBJ1-1; 7 nucleotides line up with TRBD1. Germline loops: CDR1 SEHNR, CDR2 FQNEAQ (reference sequence). This CDR3 is built from 15 residues. J was trimmed by 0 bases and V by 2 bases; bases with no gene match: 3. The DNA of the CDR3 is TGTGCCAGCAGCTTATCAGACAGGGTGAACACTGAAGCTTTCTTT. Translated: CASSLSDRVNTEAFF.